A single sample gave rise to the 17 T cell receptor beta chains below, sequenced in a study of T cells in Graves' hyperthyroidism and ophthalmopathy. TCR beta CDR3 regions were amplified from RNA. The primer set for the first-round RT-PCR of the TCR CDR3 was HTBI. TCRdb independently ran MiXCR on the multiplex PCR reads; one entry per CDR3 protein. This table holds approximately 420,000 distinct CDR3 sequences, 14% to 15% found once. The source material was blood. The receptors were gathered from a woman aged 25 to 39 with Graves' hyperthyroidism.

In this sample, this clonotype turned up many times. This sequence joins TRBV6-1 and TRBJ2-7; D is possibly TRBD1 or TRBD2 (5 bases each). The V end was cut by 7 bases, the J end by 0 bases, with 22 bases between. Germline V lookup: CDR1 MNHNS, CDR2 SASEGT. This CDR3 is built from 17 residues. CDR3 protein: CASNTGSYRDGSYEQYF. The CDR3 DNA reads TGTGCCAGCAATACAGGTTCCTACCGGGACGGCTCCTACGAGCAGTACTTC.

This clonotype was found a few times. V is TRBV5-1 and J is TRBJ2-1, with 11 positions matching TRBD2. Germline trimming cut 4 bases from V and 9 bases from J; bases unmatched to any gene: 18. CDR1 and CDR2 from the germline V gene are SGHRS and YFSETQ. The CDR3 totals 18 residues. CDR3 residues: CASSTGLAEMEFYTEQFF. The CDR3 DNA sequence: TGCGCCAGCAGCACGGGACTAGCGGAGATGGAATTTTATACTGAGCAGTTCTTC.

This clonotype was counted many times. The genes are TRBV27 and TRBJ1-3; 8 nucleotides line up with TRBD1. The CDR3 loop spans 14 amino acids. Germline loops: CDR1 MNHEY, CDR2 SMNVEV (reference sequence). J was trimmed by 4 bases and V by 4 bases; bases with no gene match: 3. The CDR3 region is CASSSGTGGNTIYF. CDR3 nucleotides: TGTGCCAGCAGTTCCGGGACAGGCGGAAACACCATATATTTT.

The rearrangement links TRBV7-2 to TRBJ2-2; TRBD2 is a possible D gene (6 bases). The germline V and J ends were trimmed by 5 bases and 5 bases, with 9 bases remaining between them. The CDR3 has 13 amino acids. Germline CDR1 reads SGHTA; CDR2 reads FQGNSA. CDR3 amino acids: CASSAGGTGELFF. Written as DNA, the CDR3 is TGTGCCAGCAGCGCCGGAGGGACCGGGGAGCTGTTTTTT.

In its sample, this clonotype was seen many times. The rearrangement uses TRBV20-1 and TRBJ2-7; 8 nucleotides align to TRBD1. Germline values: CDR1 DFQATT, CDR2 SNEGSKA (reference sequence). This CDR3 has 12 amino acids. The trim removed 6 bases at V and 5 bases at J, leaving 6 bases unmatched. The CDR3 reads CSAYGTGHEQYF. In DNA, the CDR3 is TGCAGTGCCTATGGGACAGGACACGAGCAGTACTTC.

This clonotype was observed many times. As DNA, the CDR3 is TGTGCCAGCAGGTCGTCGGGGGTTTCCTACGAGCAGTACTTC. It encodes CASRSSGVSYEQYF. This chain connects TRBV7-2 to TRBJ2-7, with a possible D match to TRBD2 (6 bases). Germline V gene lookup returns CDR1 SGHTA and CDR2 FQGNSA. The length of the CDR3 is 14 residues. The V end was cut by 6 bases, the J end by 1 base, with 13 bases between.

This CDR3 is CASSLLTGENIQYF. In DNA form, the CDR3 reads TGTGCCAGCAGTTTATTGACAGGGGAAAACATTCAGTACTTC. This chain uses TRBV28 with TRBJ2-4; the match to TRBD1 covers 8 bases. J gave up 5 bases and V 1 base, and 1 base lay outside the gene matches. The CDR3 spans 14 residues. The germline V gene has CDR1 MDHEN and CDR2 SYDVKM.

This clonotype was seen many times. The chain carries TRBV29-1 and TRBJ2-7, with D unresolved. Trimming removed 4 bases from V and 2 bases from J, with 9 bases in between. The CDR3 extends over 12 amino acids. From germline, CDR1 is SQVTM and CDR2 ANQGSEA. CDR3 in DNA: TGCAGCGTTGCATTGCTGACCTACGAGCAGTACTTC. This encodes CSVALLTYEQYF.

In this sample, this clonotype turned up many times. The rearrangement uses TRBV20-1 and TRBJ2-5; D is uncertain. This CDR3 has 14 amino acids. Trimming stripped 6 bases from V and 4 bases from J, with 18 bases between. Germline CDR1 reads DFQATT; CDR2 reads SNEGSKA (reference sequence). CDR3 residues: CSAEPSRPSETQYF. Here the CDR3 DNA reads TGCAGTGCGGAGCCTTCTCGGCCCTCAGAGACCCAGTACTTC.

This rearrangement joins TRBV11-3 to TRBJ1-1, with a tentative D call TRBD1 (5 bases). Trimming pared 5 bases from V and 4 bases from J, leaving 11 bases between. Germline V lookup: CDR1 SGHNT, CDR2 YENEEA. The CDR3 is made up of 13 amino acids. In DNA, the CDR3 is TGTGCCAGCAGCCCGGGGCTGCGCACTGAAGCTTTCTTT. Residues: CASSPGLRTEAFF.

This clonotype occurred a few times. The chain is built from TRBV7-6 and TRBJ2-3; 13 nucleotides match TRBD2. This CDR3 comprises 16 residues. Germline V gene data show CDR1 as SGHVS and CDR2 as FNYEAQ. The J segment lost 9 bases and the V segment lost 3 bases, leaving 9 bases of the junction unmatched. The DNA for the CDR3 is TGTGCCAGCAGCTTGGCGGGGACTAGCGGGATTGACACGCAGTATTTT. Residues: CASSLAGTSGIDTQYF.

This clonotype was observed a few times. V and J are TRBV30 and TRBJ1-1, with no clear D. Looked up from germline, CDR1 is GTSNPN and CDR2 is SVGIG (reference sequence). This CDR3 is 14 amino acids long. The V and J ends lost 0 bases and 5 bases respectively, with 13 bases between them. CDR3 in amino acids: CAWSVDSVGTEAFF. CDR3 bases: TGTGCCTGGAGTGTCGATTCGGTAGGAACTGAAGCTTTCTTT.

The table lists this clonotype with many counts. This chain links TRBV7-6 with TRBJ2-1, with D tentatively TRBD2 (6 bases). The CDR3 covers 16 residues. CDR1 and CDR2 (germline): SGHVS, FNYEAQ. The V end was cut by 4 bases, the J end by 9 bases, with 22 bases between. The CDR3 is CASSWGGDGLYFEQFF. For the CDR3, the DNA is TGTGCCAGCAGCTGGGGAGGAGACGGACTCTATTTTGAGCAGTTCTTC.

The chain uses TRBV19 and TRBJ2-1, with 12 positions matching TRBD2. The CDR3 length is 20 residues. The junction had 19 bases not matched to a gene; V was cut back by 5 bases and J by 5 bases. Germline CDR1 is LNHDA and CDR2 is SQIVND (reference sequence). The CDR3 DNA is TGTGCCAGTAGTGCCATCTCGAATACCGGACTAGCGGGAAGGGACAATGAGCAGTTCTTC. Protein product: CASSAISNTGLAGRDNEQFF.

The J gene is TRBJ1-2, the V gene TRBV6-1, with TRBD1 identical over 9 bases. CDR1 is MNHNS, CDR2 SASEGT, per germline. The CDR3 covers 14 residues. The V gene end was trimmed by 5 bases and the J gene end by 4 bases; junction bases not matched to a gene: 5. The CDR3 nucleotides are TGTGCCAGCAGTATACAGGGGGCGGCCTATGGCTACACCTTC. Translation gives CASSIQGAAYGYTF.

This clonotype turned up a few times. The rearrangement uses TRBV6-6 and TRBJ1-2; TRBD1 matches at 8 bases. The CDR3 extends over 16 amino acids. Germline-derived CDR1 and CDR2 are MNHNY and SVGAGI (reference sequence). J was trimmed by 5 bases and V by 0 bases; bases with no gene match: 8. The CDR3 bases are TGTGCCAGCAGTTACTCTCAGGGGGCCGTTTCGTATGGCTACACCTTC. Its protein is CASSYSQGAVSYGYTF.

This clonotype was seen many times. The gene calls are TRBV28 and TRBJ2-5; D is undetermined. This CDR3 contains 10 residues. V was trimmed by 10 bases and J by 2 bases, leaving 5 bases between them. Germline V gives CDR1 MDHEN, CDR2 SYDVKM. In DNA, the CDR3 is TGTGCCACCCTACAAGAGACCCAGTACTTC. Translated, it gives CATLQETQYF.